The rows below give T cell receptor beta chains drawn from one sample of a study of pediatric ulcerative colitis. Data came from immunoSEQ multiplex PCR; TCRdb stores just in-frame clones and leaves some out. Here the sample spans over 20,000 clones, 71% being singletons. Sequenced input: gut tissue. The source is a boy aged 5-17 years with severe ulcerative colitis. The conserved cysteine and the conserved F or W are not part of the CDR3 here.

v_gene: TRBV30; j_gene: TRBJ2-3; CDR3aa: AWSVPRLAGGSTDTQY
v_gene: TRBV30; j_gene: TRBJ1-2; CDR3aa: AWADGYT
v_gene: TRBV28; j_gene: TRBJ2-5; CDR3aa: ASTTVGDPPGD
v_gene: TRBV6-1; j_gene: TRBJ2-3; CDR3aa: ASSEFSSGGTDTQY
v_gene: TRBV11-2; j_gene: TRBJ2-2; CDR3aa: ASSLFGGATFFGELF
v_gene: TRBV5-1; j_gene: TRBJ1-2; CDR3aa: ASSLDYNYGYT
v_gene: TRBV2; j_gene: TRBJ1-3; CDR3aa: ASSEMGSRSTIY
v_gene: TRBV5-1; j_gene: TRBJ2-2; CDR3aa: ASSTRANTGELF
v_gene: TRBV5-1; j_gene: TRBJ1-4; CDR3aa: ASRPDRENEKLF
v_gene: TRBV28; j_gene: TRBJ1-2; CDR3aa: ASSSLHAYGYT
v_gene: TRBV7-2; j_gene: TRBJ1-6; CDR3aa: ASSRTGTSNSPLH